The 7 T cell receptor beta chains reported below all come from one sample, sequenced in a study of identical twins. Using its own MiXCR run on the 5' RACE reads, TCRdb lists one record per CDR3 protein. The profile shows about 530,000 distinct CDR3 sequences, roughly 15% of them singletons. This same sample was also taken into another study, of yellow fever vaccine responses in identical twins.

The sequenced material came from CD4+ T cells sorted from blood. The receptors were sampled from a woman under 30 in good health.

V is TRBV6-2 or TRBV6-3 and J is TRBJ2-7, with 7 bases that match TRBD1. Germline trimming cut 2 bases from V and 0 bases from J; bases unmatched to any gene: 4. This CDR3 has 15 amino acids. Germline-derived CDR1 and CDR2 are MNHEY and SVGEGT. The DNA of the CDR3 is TGTGCCAGCAGTTACGGGGGACAGTACTCCTACGAGCAGTACGTC. Its protein product is CASSYGGQYSYEQYV.

This clonotype has only a few counts. The rearrangement uses TRBV7-8 and TRBJ2-5, with D perhaps TRBD2 (6 bases). Germline V gene data show CDR1 as SGHVS and CDR2 as FQNEAQ. Trimming shortened V by 5 bases and J by 5 bases, and 21 bases separated the two germline ends. The CDR3 extends over 16 amino acids. Here the CDR3 DNA reads TGTGCCAGCAGCCCATTTGAGCACGGGAGTAGGGAGACCCAGTACTTC. It specifies CASSPFEHGSRETQYF.

The rearrangement links TRBV10-3 to TRBJ2-2; tentative D call: TRBD2 (5 bases). There are 17 residues in the CDR3. The V gene lost 3 bases and the J gene lost 3 bases, with 17 bases spanning the gap. The V gene's germline CDR1 is ENHRY and CDR2 SYGVKD. DNA for the CDR3: TGTGCCATCAGTGAATTTGAGTTAGCGAAACACACCGGGGAGCTGTTTTTT. Encoded protein: CAISEFELAKHTGELFF.

This clonotype was found a few times. V usage is TRBV20-1 and J usage is TRBJ2-5, with D possibly matching TRBD2 (6 bases). V dropped 3 bases and J dropped 7 bases, with 15 bases sitting between them. This CDR3 has 13 residues. Per the germline V gene, CDR1 is DFQATT and CDR2 is SNEGSKA (reference sequence). The CDR3: CSARPQSGWTQYF. The CDR3 DNA reads as TGCAGTGCTAGGCCACAGAGCGGGTGGACCCAGTACTTC.

This clonotype was counted a few times. V is TRBV9 and J is TRBJ2-3; 13 positions match TRBD2. The CDR3 is 17 amino acids. The trim removed 4 bases at V and 0 bases at J, leaving 5 bases unmatched. Per germline, CDR1 SGDLS and CDR2 YYNGEE. CDR3 sequence reads: CASSFGTSGISTDTQYF. DNA for the CDR3: TGTGCCAGCAGCTTCGGGACTAGCGGGATAAGCACAGATACGCAGTATTTT.

This chain uses TRBV5-1 with TRBJ1-6; no clear D. This CDR3 contains 15 residues. Germline lookup yields CDR1 SGHRS and CDR2 YFSETQ. The germline V and J ends were trimmed by 4 bases and 7 bases, with 15 bases remaining between them. CDR3 nucleotide sequence: TGCGCCAGCAGCAGAACACCGGGTGAGAATTCACCCCTCCACTTT. This encodes CASSRTPGENSPLHF.

The gene calls are TRBV5-1 and TRBJ2-7, with D possibly matching TRBD1 (5 bases). The CDR3 loop spans 16 amino acids. In germline, CDR1 is SGHRS, CDR2 YFSETQ. The V and J ends lost 0 bases and 5 bases respectively, with 18 bases between them. The CDR3 DNA reads TGCGCCAGCAGCTTGGAGTTGACAGTAAAAGGCCACGAGCAGTACTTC. It translates to CASSLELTVKGHEQYF.